This passage covers 21 T cell receptor beta chains from one sample sequenced in a study of blood T cell repertoires in COVID-19 (dated by TCRdb to 2018 to 2021). Library preparation used the immunoSEQ multiplex PCR assay. Here the immuneACCESS table is served through TCRdb, limited to in-frame sequences with V and J called. Missing clones are a known gap in these copies; in checked studies unresolved V genes cover under half, and the rest lacks a known reason. A total of some 120,000 clones appear in this sample, roughly 89% of them only once. The ten largest clones capture under 20% of the sample. Material: peripheral blood. Receptors originate from a human donor with acute or convalescent COVID-19. The donor label of this sample is uncertain.

The chain employs TRBV20-1 and TRBJ1-4; weak D call: TRBD1 (6 bases). Trimming removed 3 bases at V and 11 bases at J, with 19 bases between. Looked up from germline, CDR1 is DFQATT and CDR2 is SNEGSKA (reference sequence). The CDR3 consists of 14 residues. The CDR3 here is CSASSAQGKDKLFF. The CDR3, as DNA: TGCAGTGCTAGTTCGGCCCAGGGGAAAGACAAACTGTTTTTT.

The rearrangement links TRBV30 to TRBJ2-5, with D possibly matching TRBD1 (7 bases). This CDR3 has 14 residues. V lost 2 bases to trimming and J lost 7 bases, with 17 bases between them. The germline CDR1 and CDR2 sequences are GTSNPN and SVGIG (reference sequence). The CDR3 DNA is TGTGCCTGGAGTAATTCAGGGGGGTCGGGGACCCAGTACTTC. Protein sequence: CAWSNSGGSGTQYF.

This chain links TRBV5-1 with TRBJ2-1, with D possibly being TRBD2 (6 bases). This CDR3 comprises 15 residues. Germline loops: CDR1 SGHRS, CDR2 YFSETQ. The V and J ends lost 2 bases and 5 bases respectively, with 14 bases between them. The CDR3 loop reads CASSFSRLGNNEQFF. The CDR3 nucleotides are TGCGCCAGCAGCTTCTCGCGACTAGGGAACAATGAGCAGTTCTTC.

This clone has a handful of counts. The chain recombines TRBV10-3 with TRBJ2-1, with D possibly TRBD2 on 5 matching bases. CDR1 is ENHRY, CDR2 SYGVKD, per germline. This CDR3 comprises 15 residues. Trimming cost V 3 bases and J 3 bases, with 12 bases left between them. The CDR3 DNA sequence: TGTGCCATCAGTGAATTTCGAGCGGACTACAATGAGCAGTTCTTC. This sequence encodes CAISEFRADYNEQFF.

The gene calls are TRBV5-1 and TRBJ2-7, with 9 bases aligning to TRBD2. CDR1 is SGHRS and CDR2 is YFSETQ in the germline V gene. After removal of 0 bases from V and 1 base from J, the junction contained 2 bases not matched to a gene. This CDR3 region has 15 residues. Written as DNA, the CDR3 is TGCGCCAGCAGCTTGGCTCTAGCGGGATCCTACGAGCAGTACTTC. Amino acid sequence: CASSLALAGSYEQYF.

The V and J genes are TRBV7-2 and TRBJ2-3, with 10 positions matching TRBD2. The length of the CDR3 is 17 residues. Germline lookup yields CDR1 SGHTA and CDR2 FQGNSA. V shed 5 bases and J 3 bases; nucleotides not matched to a gene: 11. The CDR3 DNA follows: TGTGCCAGCAGCCTTACTAGCGGGACTTTCTCGACAGATACGCAGTATTTT. As protein: CASSLTSGTFSTDTQYF.

This chain uses TRBV4-1 with TRBJ1-1, with 8 bases lining up with TRBD1. Germline V lookup: CDR1 MGHRA, CDR2 YSYEKL. After removal of 6 bases from V and 7 bases from J, the junction contained 10 bases not matched to a gene. There are 14 residues in the CDR3. The CDR3, as DNA: TGCGCCAGCAGAGTAGGACAGGGCACCGTTGAAGCTTTCTTT. Encoded protein: CASRVGQGTVEAFF.

The chain links TRBV11-1 to TRBJ2-7; 11 bases map to TRBD2. This CDR3 spans 14 amino acids. The J segment lost 6 bases and the V segment lost 6 bases, leaving 7 bases of the junction unmatched. Germline values: CDR1 SGHAT, CDR2 FQDESV (reference sequence). The CDR3 loop reads CASRETSGVREQYF. The CDR3 bases are TGTGCCAGCAGGGAGACTAGCGGGGTGCGCGAGCAGTACTTC.

J is TRBJ1-4 and V is TRBV6-1; D possibly corresponds to TRBD1 (5 bases). The CDR3 length is 14 residues. Looked up from germline, CDR1 is MNHNS and CDR2 is SASEGT. Trimming left V 0 bases short and J 8 bases short, with 10 bases between. The CDR3 region is CASSEAGEGEKLFF. Written as DNA, the CDR3 is TGTGCCAGCAGTGAAGCAGGGGAGGGGGAAAAACTGTTTTTT.

J is TRBJ1-1 and V is TRBV5-1, with a possible D match to TRBD1 (5 bases). The CDR3 has 16 residues. The V end was cut by 0 bases, the J end by 0 bases, with 12 bases between. Germline CDR1 reads SGHRS; CDR2 reads YFSETQ. The CDR3 spells CASSLGQILMNTEAFF. As DNA, the CDR3 is TGCGCCAGCAGCTTGGGACAGATCTTAATGAACACTGAAGCTTTCTTT.

Note on this clone: The junction departs from germline at one end; a sequencing error may be responsible. The rearrangement uses TRBV20-1 and TRBJ2-1; D gene uncertain. The length of the CDR3 is 8 residues. Germline CDR1 reads DFQATT; CDR2 reads SNEGSKA (reference sequence). This CDR3 is CSARDAVF. The DNA for the CDR3 is TGCAGTGCTAGAGATGCGGTCTTC.

This clone was seen a few times. This chain uses TRBV12-3 or TRBV12-4 with TRBJ1-1, with 12 bases that match TRBD1. This CDR3 has 13 amino acids. Unmatched junction bases numbered 8, after V lost 7 bases and J lost 11 bases. This CDR3 is CASTQGDRGHAFF. The CDR3, as DNA: TGTGCCAGCACCCAGGGGGACAGGGGGCATGCTTTCTTT.

J is TRBJ2-1 and V is TRBV7-3, with a tentative D call TRBD2 (6 bases). CDR3 length equals 13 residues. The germline V gene has CDR1 SGHTA and CDR2 FQGTGA. The V gene lost 3 bases and the J gene lost 5 bases, with 8 bases spanning the gap. This CDR3 reads CASSLGLNNEQFF. The CDR3 DNA sequence: TGTGCCAGCAGCTTGGGACTCAACAATGAGCAGTTCTTC.

This chain links TRBV3-1 (or the pseudogene TRBV3-2) with TRBJ1-2; D may be TRBD1 (5 bases). Germline CDR1 and CDR2: LGHDT and YNNKEL (reference sequence). This CDR3 has 12 amino acids. V lost 5 bases and J lost 6, with 10 bases in between. This CDR3 reads CASSLAGHGYTF. In nucleotides, the CDR3 is TGTGCCAGCAGCTTGGCAGGGCATGGCTACACCTTC.

The chain recombines TRBV5-8 with TRBJ2-7, with TRBD2 as a possible D gene (6 bases). This CDR3 has 15 amino acids. Germline values: CDR1 SGHTS, CDR2 YDEGEE. Between the trimmed V and J ends, which lost 4 bases and 6 bases, there was a span of 20 bases. CDR3 loop: CASSPAWGEGPEQYF. CDR3 nucleotides: TGTGCCAGCAGCCCCGCTTGGGGGGAAGGCCCCGAGCAGTACTTC.

V gene TRBV28 combines with J gene TRBJ1-1; TRBD1 is a possible D gene (6 bases). Looked up from germline, CDR1 is MDHEN and CDR2 is SYDVKM. Between the trimmed V and J ends, which lost 6 bases and 4 bases, there was a span of 18 bases. The CDR3 runs to 15 residues. The CDR3 reads CASRPPQGLVTEAFF. CDR3 nucleotide sequence: TGTGCCAGCAGACCACCACAGGGCCTGGTCACTGAAGCTTTCTTT. Looking up the rest from reference TRBV28 and TRBJ1-1 gives the full variable domain: DVKVTQSSRYLVKRTGEKVFLECVQDMDHENMFWYRQDPGLGLRLIYFSYDVKMKEKGDIPEGYSVSREKKERFSLILESASTNQTSMYLCASRPPQGLVTEAFFGQGTRLTVV.

The rearrangement joins TRBV19 to TRBJ2-7; D gene uncertain. The CDR3 has 14 amino acids. Trimming pared 8 bases from V and 4 bases from J, leaving 18 bases between. Germline CDR1 is LNHDA and CDR2 is SQIVND (reference sequence). CDR3 DNA: TGTGCCAGTTCTAGAGGAACGAGTCTTTACGAGCAGTACTTC. Translating gives CASSRGTSLYEQYF.

The gene calls are TRBV19 and TRBJ1-2; tentative D call: TRBD1 (6 bases). In germline, CDR1 is LNHDA, CDR2 SQIVND (reference sequence). The V end was cut by 2 bases, the J end by 1 base, with 17 bases between. The CDR3 runs 17 residues. CDR3 sequence: CASSIQRQARRNYGYTF. The CDR3 region has the DNA TGTGCCAGTAGTATACAGAGACAGGCCCGACGTAACTATGGCTACACCTTC.

Note on this clone: This sample includes further DNA sequences coding for the same CDR3. This rearrangement joins TRBV18 to TRBJ1-1; the match to TRBD1 covers 9 bases. J gave up 5 bases and V 4 bases, and 5 bases lay outside the gene matches. This CDR3 region has 14 residues. Per germline, CDR1 KGHSH and CDR2 LQKENI. CDR3 coding DNA: TGTGCCAGCTCACGAGACAGGGGGGGAACTGAAGCTTTCTTT. Protein sequence: CASSRDRGGTEAFF.

The chain recombines TRBV2 with TRBJ1-1, with D hard to call. Trimming stripped 4 bases from V and 5 bases from J, with 20 bases between. In germline, CDR1 is SNHLY, CDR2 FYNNEI. CDR3 size: 16 residues. CDR3 in amino acids: CASSGPDQRLETEAFF. The CDR3 DNA is TGTGCCAGCAGTGGCCCGGATCAGAGGTTAGAGACTGAAGCTTTCTTT.

This clone has only one observation. The chain is built from TRBV29-1 and TRBJ1-5, with a possible D match to TRBD1 (5 bases). With 4 bases removed from V and 6 bases from J, the gap between germline ends came to 13 bases. The CDR3 sequence is 13 residues long. CDR1 is SQVTM, CDR2 ANQGSEA, per germline. CDR3 in amino acids: CSVAQQGGQPQHF. The CDR3 bases are TGCAGCGTTGCTCAGCAGGGTGGTCAGCCCCAGCATTTT.